These 24 T cell receptor beta chains originate from one sample sequenced in a study of CD4 T cells in relation to SARS-CoV-2 and coronaviruses. Some clones are missing from TCRdb's copy, which holds only in-frame ones; the method was immunoSEQ multiplex PCR. The sample holds about 37,000 clones, under 90% seen once. The antigens these receptors bind are not known. The specimen sequenced was naive CD4+ T cells from PBMCs, cultured in vitro. The sample's subset: naive CD4+ T cells isolated by negative enrichment. These receptors all come from an adult with COVID-19.

The chain combines TRBV7-5 with TRBJ2-2; the table's D gene call, TRBD2, was not cross checked with the DNA. TRBV7-5 is marked as a pseudogene. The CDR3 spans 18 residues. This CDR3 is CARSLVGRTSGNTGELFF. The CDR3 DNA reads TGTGCCAGAAGCTTAGTAGGGAGGACTAGCGGGAACACCGGGGAGCTGTTTTTT.

The chain combines TRBV27 with TRBJ2-2; D possibly corresponds to TRBD1 (5 bases). The CDR3 totals 15 residues. The germline V and J ends were trimmed by 5 bases and 5 bases, with 15 bases remaining between them. The germline CDR1 and CDR2 sequences are MNHEY and SMNVEV (reference sequence). CDR3 sequence: CASSGAGFITGELFF. CDR3 coding DNA: TGTGCCAGCAGTGGCGCAGGGTTCATTACCGGGGAGCTGTTTTTT.

The rearrangement joins TRBV5-1 to TRBJ2-3; possibly TRBD1 for D (6 bases). V dropped 0 bases and J dropped 9 bases, with 8 bases sitting between them. The germline CDR1 and CDR2 sequences are SGHRS and YFSETQ. This CDR3 spans 12 amino acids. DNA for the CDR3: TGCGCCAGCAGCTTGGACAGGGAGACGCAGTATTTT. This encodes CASSLDRETQYF.

This clone was detected only once. This chain connects TRBV9 to TRBJ2-3; tentative D call: TRBD1 (6 bases). Per the germline V gene, CDR1 is SGDLS and CDR2 is YYNGEE. The CDR3 is 15 residues long. V gave up 4 bases and J gave up 2 bases, with 14 bases separating them. The CDR3 DNA reads as TGTGCCAGCAGCCCCCGGGACAAGGACACAGATACGCAGTATTTT. Its protein is CASSPRDKDTDTQYF.

In this sample, this clone turned up a few times. CDR3: CASSAGWEHTDTQYF. In DNA form, the CDR3 reads TGTGCCAGCAGTGCGGGCTGGGAGCACACAGATACGCAGTATTTT. The chain links TRBV6-2 or TRBV6-3 to TRBJ2-3, with a possible D match to TRBD2 (5 bases). The CDR3 is 15 amino acids. Germline V gene sequence: CDR1 MNHEY, CDR2 SVGEGT. The V end lost 5 bases, the J end lost 2 bases, and 14 bases lay between the germline ends.

The chain recombines TRBV25-1 with TRBJ1-2; D is uncertain. The ends were cut back, 4 bases at V and 1 base at J, with 13 bases in the middle. The CDR3 contains 15 residues. Germline V gene lookup returns CDR1 MGHDK and CDR2 SYGVNS. The CDR3 reads CASSALLRGNYGYTF. The CDR3 nucleotides read TGTGCCAGCAGTGCCCTTCTTCGGGGTAACTATGGCTACACCTTC.

The chain couples TRBV11-2 to TRBJ2-3; TRBD2 matches 8 bases. Germline V gene sequence: CDR1 SGHAT, CDR2 FQNNGV. CDR3 length: 16 residues. V shed 3 bases, J shed 3 bases, and the junction held 8 bases outside the gene matches. CDR3 bases: TGTGCCAGCAGCTTGGGCAGCGGGAGTATTACAGATACGCAGTATTTT. Its protein product is CASSLGSGSITDTQYF.

The V and J genes are TRBV28 and TRBJ2-3; 7 bases agree with TRBD2. This CDR3 is built from 15 residues. V was clipped by 3 bases and J by 0 bases; unmatched bases: 3. The germline V gene has CDR1 MDHEN and CDR2 SYDVKM. The CDR3 nucleotides are TGTGCCAGCAGTTTGGGGGGGACTAGCACAGATACGCAGTATTTT. This translates into CASSLGGTSTDTQYF.

The chain is built from TRBV21-1 and TRBJ2-1; TRBD2, the D gene given by the table, was not confirmed from the DNA. TRBV21-1 is classified as a pseudogene. CDR3 length: 14 amino acids. The CDR3 coding sequence is TGTGCCAGCAGCCCCAAAGGACTAGCGGGAGATGAGTTCTTC. The encoded protein is CASSPKGLAGDEFF.

This chain uses TRBV3-1 (or the pseudogene TRBV3-2) with TRBJ2-7; a weak D match, TRBD2 (6 bases). The CDR3 has 15 residues. Per germline, CDR1 LGHDT and CDR2 YNNKEL (reference sequence). V dropped 3 bases and J dropped 6 bases, with 18 bases sitting between them. The CDR3 sequence is CASSQGGSIRAEQYF. The CDR3 DNA is TGTGCCAGCAGCCAGGGAGGATCTATTCGGGCCGAGCAGTACTTC.

CDR3: CASSSGTRGEKLFF. Here the CDR3 DNA reads TGTGCCAGCAGTTCAGGGACACGAGGTGAAAAACTGTTTTTT. This chain uses TRBV27 with TRBJ1-4; weak D call: TRBD1 (6 bases). This CDR3 comprises 14 residues. From germline, CDR1 is MNHEY and CDR2 SMNVEV (reference sequence). The V gene lost 4 bases and the J gene lost 7 bases, with 13 bases spanning the gap. The entire variable domain, with the rest obtained from reference TRBV27 and TRBJ1-4, is as follows: EAQVTQNPRYLITVTGKKLTVTCSQNMNHEYMSWYRQDPGLGLRQIYYSMNVEVTDKGDVPEGYKVSRKEKRNFPLILESPSPNQTSLYFCASSSGTRGEKLFFGSGTQLSVL.

The chain is built from TRBV28 and TRBJ2-1; a possible D gene is TRBD1 (6 bases). The V gene lost 5 bases and the J gene lost 0 bases, with 11 bases spanning the gap. The CDR3 is 15 amino acids. Germline V CDR1 and CDR2: MDHEN, SYDVKM. The CDR3 nucleotides are TGTGCCAGCAGTGCAGGGGCTAGCTCCTACAATGAGCAGTTCTTC. It is translated as CASSAGASSYNEQFF. Drawing the rest from reference TRBV28 and TRBJ2-1, the complete variable domain is DVKVTQSSRYLVKRTGEKVFLECVQDMDHENMFWYRQDPGLGLRLIYFSYDVKMKEKGDIPEGYSVSREKKERFSLILESASTNQTSMYLCASSAGASSYNEQFFGPGTRLTVL.

V usage is TRBV3-1 (or the pseudogene TRBV3-2) and J usage is TRBJ2-5; 9 bases are shared with TRBD2. V lost 0 bases to trimming and J lost 4 bases; unmatched junction nucleotides: 3. The CDR3 totals 15 residues. In germline, CDR1 is LGHDT, CDR2 YNNKEL (reference sequence). CDR3 nucleotide sequence: TGTGCCAGCAGCCAAGATCTGACTAGCGGAGAGACCCAGTACTTC. Translated: CASSQDLTSGETQYF.

The chain employs TRBV7-2 and TRBJ2-3; D is possibly TRBD1 (6 bases). V was pared by 1 base and J by 0 bases, with 14 bases between. The CDR3 runs 17 residues. CDR1 is SGHTA and CDR2 is FQGNSA in the germline V gene. Written as DNA, the CDR3 is TGTGCCAGCAGCTTAGGTACAGGGCTCATAAGCACAGATACGCAGTATTTT. It codes for CASSLGTGLISTDTQYF.

The chain couples TRBV28 to TRBJ1-4; D remains ambiguous. V was pared by 2 bases and J by 7 bases, with 8 bases between. The CDR3 sequence is 13 residues long. Germline CDR1 MDHEN, CDR2 SYDVKM. The CDR3 region is CASSLSTSEKLFF. The DNA of the CDR3 is TGTGCCAGCAGTTTAAGTACTTCTGAAAAACTGTTTTTT.

This chain uses TRBV29-1 with TRBJ2-3; D not resolved. This CDR3 has 11 amino acids. Germline-derived CDR1 and CDR2 are SQVTM and ANQGSEA. V was pared by 4 bases and J by 4 bases, with 6 bases between. The CDR3 nucleotides are TGCAGCGTTGTCGACGCAGATACGCAGTATTTT. It is translated as CSVVDADTQYF.

The J gene is TRBJ2-1, the V gene TRBV4-1, with a tentative D call TRBD2 (5 bases). V was shortened by 2 bases and J by 6 bases, with 14 bases between the two germline ends. The germline CDR1 and CDR2 sequences are MGHRA and YSYEKL. This CDR3 is built from 15 residues. The CDR3 region is CASSQPRERSNEQFF. The CDR3 nucleotides read TGCGCCAGCAGCCAACCGAGGGAGCGGAGCAATGAGCAGTTCTTC.

V usage is TRBV5-4 and J usage is TRBJ2-1, with 7 bases fitting TRBD2. CDR3 length equals 17 residues. The J segment lost 1 base and the V segment lost 4 bases, leaving 11 bases of the junction unmatched. The germline V gene has CDR1 SGHNT and CDR2 YYREEE (reference sequence). The CDR3 DNA reads TGTGCCAGCAGCAGGACGGCTAGCGGTATATCCTACAATGAGCAGTTCTTC. It yields the protein CASSRTASGISYNEQFF. The whole variable domain, remainder taken from reference TRBV5-4 and TRBJ2-1, is ETGVTQSPTHLIKTRGQQVTLRCSSQSGHNTVSWYQQALGQGPQFIFQYYREEENGRGNFPPRFSGLQFPNYSSELNVNALELDDSALYLCASSRTASGISYNEQFFGPGTRLTVL.

This clone was found a few times. The chain has TRBV19 and TRBJ2-2; D is unclear. Trimming cost V 8 bases and J 4 bases, with 17 bases left between them. The CDR3 is 15 residues long. Per the germline V gene, CDR1 is LNHDA and CDR2 is SQIVND (reference sequence). The CDR3 DNA is TGTGCCAGTCGCCCTGTCGAAGGCGGCACCGGGGAGCTGTTTTTT. Protein sequence: CASRPVEGGTGELFF.

This clone was found a few times. The V call is TRBV30, the J call TRBJ1-5; D is possibly TRBD1 (6 bases). The CDR3 is made up of 14 amino acids. Trimming cost V 0 bases and J 6 bases, with 12 bases left between them. Germline CDR1 reads GTSNPN; CDR2 reads SVGIG (reference sequence). CDR3 in amino acids: CAWSVTGGPQPQHF. In DNA, the CDR3 is TGTGCCTGGAGTGTAACGGGGGGCCCTCAGCCCCAGCATTTT.

This chain connects TRBV6-5 to TRBJ1-1; D ambiguous. This CDR3 has 11 amino acids. Germline V gene lookup returns CDR1 MNHEY and CDR2 SVGAGI. V lost 5 bases to trimming and J lost 3 bases, with 4 bases between them. The CDR3 nucleotides are TGTGCCAGCAGTAGAGACACTGAAGCTTTCTTT. Protein: CASSRDTEAFF.

The chain is built from TRBV4-1 and TRBJ2-5; 10 bases align to TRBD2. The CDR3 is 17 amino acids. V was clipped by 1 base and J by 5 bases; unmatched bases: 10. In germline, CDR1 is MGHRA, CDR2 YSYEKL. The CDR3 bases are TGCGCCAGCAGCCAAGGAGCGGGAGGGGTTTTTGGGGAGACCCAGTACTTC. It yields the protein CASSQGAGGVFGETQYF.

This clone was counted a few times. V is TRBV4-1 and J is TRBJ1-5; TRBD1 matches at 7 bases. This CDR3 is built from 16 residues. V lost 5 bases, J lost 0 bases, and 7 bases stayed unmatched. Per the germline V gene, CDR1 is MGHRA and CDR2 is YSYEKL. CDR3 in amino acids: CASSDRVTNSNQPQHF. Here the CDR3 DNA reads TGCGCCAGCAGCGACAGGGTCACCAATAGCAATCAGCCCCAGCATTTT.

The chain combines TRBV7-2 with TRBJ2-1; 8 bases agree with TRBD2. Unmatched junction bases numbered 11, after V lost 1 base and J lost 15 bases. The CDR3 spans 14 residues. In germline, CDR1 is SGHTA, CDR2 FQGNSA. CDR3 DNA sequence: TGTGCCAGCAGCTTAGTTTCTGGCGGGAGGTGGTGGTTCTTC. It encodes CASSLVSGGRWWFF. The entire variable domain, with the rest obtained from reference TRBV7-2 and TRBJ2-1, is as follows: GAGVSQSPSNKVTEKGKDVELRCDPISGHTALYWYRQSLGQGLEFLIYFQGNSAPDKSGLPSDRFSAERTGGSVSTLTIQRTQQEDSAVYLCASSLVSGGRWWFFGPGTRLTVL.